This T cell receptor (beta chain) was captured by sequencing in a study of cytomegalovirus exposure and HLA in healthy donors. About the study: Within an early data release were about 85 million unique TCRs drawn from HLA-typed donors.

Concerning this clone itself: What it binds is unknown.

There are 14 residues in the CDR3. Trimming removed 3 bases from V and 6 bases from J, with 14 bases in between. Germline CDR1 SEHNR, CDR2 FQNEAQ (reference sequence). Vbeta (60) and Jbeta (13) primers were used in the PCR. Data came from immunoSEQ multiplex PCR; TCRdb stores just in-frame clones and leaves some out. The data contain 95,000 to 150,000 clones, 75% to 85% of them singletons. Broader study findings: Equally common other TCR beta chains were less clonally expanded than HLA-associated ones, a later analysis found. Excluded: some indistinguishable V segments such as TRBV6-2 and TRBV6-3. Cytomegalovirus-associated status was assigned to about 170 TCR beta chains.

The receptor's source is a man in his forties or fifties in good health and CMV-seronegative. Sequenced input: PBMCs. The chain combines TRBV7-9 with TRBJ1-1; D remains ambiguous. The CDR3 sequence is CASSFIEALSEAFF. DNA for the CDR3: TGTGCCAGCAGCTTCATAGAGGCCCTATCTGAAGCTTTCTTT.